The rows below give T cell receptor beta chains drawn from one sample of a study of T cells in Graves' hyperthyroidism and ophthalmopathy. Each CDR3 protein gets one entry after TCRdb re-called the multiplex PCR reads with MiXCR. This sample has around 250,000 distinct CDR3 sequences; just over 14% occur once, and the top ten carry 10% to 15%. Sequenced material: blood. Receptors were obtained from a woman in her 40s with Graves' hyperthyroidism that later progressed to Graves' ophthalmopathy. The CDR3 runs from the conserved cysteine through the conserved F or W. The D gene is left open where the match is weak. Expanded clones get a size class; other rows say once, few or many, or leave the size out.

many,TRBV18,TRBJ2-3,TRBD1,TGTGCCAGCTCAGGGACAGGGATATCAGCCACAGATACGCAGTATTTT,CASSGTGISATDTQYF
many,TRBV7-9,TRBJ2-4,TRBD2,TGTGCCAGCAGTTCACGGACTAGTAGCATTCAGTACTTC,CASSSRTSSIQYF
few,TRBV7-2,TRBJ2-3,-,TGTGGCAGCAGCCCCTACCGAGGGCAAAGCGGCACAGATACGCAGTATTTT,CGSSPYRGQSGTDTQYF
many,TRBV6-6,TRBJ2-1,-,TGTGCCAGCAGTTACGCCCGAACATACAATGAGCAGTTCTTC,CASSYARTYNEQFF
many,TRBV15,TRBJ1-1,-,TGTGCCACCAGCAGAGCTCCACCCTTAAACACTGAAGCTTTCTTT,CATSRAPPLNTEAFF
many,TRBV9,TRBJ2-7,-,TGTGCCAGCAGCGTAGGGGATAGCGCCTACGAGCAGTACTTC,CASSVGDSAYEQYF
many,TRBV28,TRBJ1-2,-,TGTGCCAGCAGTTCTGAGGGTCGATTTTTGGGTGGCTACACCTTC,CASSSEGRFLGGYTF
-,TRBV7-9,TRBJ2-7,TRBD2,TGTGCCAGCAGCCTTGGGACTAGCGGGAGCGCCTACGAGCAGTACTTC,CASSLGTSGSAYEQYF
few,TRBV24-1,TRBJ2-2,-,TGTGCCACCACATCCTTCGCCGGGGAGCTGTTTTTT,CATTSFAGELFF
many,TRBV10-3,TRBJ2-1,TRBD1,TGTGCCATCAACAGGGGGAATGAGCAGTTCTTC,CAINRGNEQFF